The present entry profiles one TCR beta chain with its context. The target of this receptor is not known. No per-base quality is available; no much larger clone lies one base away. Using the deep immunoSEQ assay, multiplex PCR amplified TCR CDR3 regions from genomic DNA. For each cell subset, the extracted genomic DNA was distributed evenly across all wells of several immunoSEQ 96-well plates, and each plate served as one replicate. Each replicate PCR for sorted subsets received around 0.2 ug genomic DNA, equal to 28,000 or so T cell genomes. The purified libraries were quantified using a Qubit 3.0 fluorometer, sized with a Bioanalyzer 2100, and then quantified again using the KAPA Library Quantification kit. Each immunoSEQ 96-well plate was sequenced on its own single-read 150-cycle Illumina NextSeq 550 flow cell. Turning to the authors' computational methods: Because the immunoSEQ output held only junctional sequences and lacked quality scores, the filtering could not match the filtering applied to full-length reads. Sequences were annotated with PyIR, a Python wrapper for IgBLAST v1.9, and V/J genes and CDR3 were assigned using IMGT germline references. Reads with weak V/J assignments (E-value above 1e-6), missing CDR3, stop codons, out-of-frame junctions, or ambiguous translated residues were removed. V3J clonotypes were defined as sequences sharing the same inferred V gene, J gene, and CDR3 amino acid sequence. Percentage overlap between repertoires was computed as shared unique clonotypes divided by the size of the smaller repertoire. Three approaches were used to assess repertoire richness: RTK rarefaction, the Chao1 estimator, and Recon v2.1 estimates of unobserved clonotypes. Generation probabilities for all TCRbeta clonotypes obtained by the gDNA method from four donors were computed using OLGA. Sourced from immuneACCESS, this table was stored by TCRdb with only in-frame sequences that have V and J called. A share of the clones is absent; for the studies checked, an unresolved V gene accounts for under half, and the remainder has no known explanation. That table is the source of V, J and clone size, and D and trimming were worked out from the DNA. This sample holds some 630,000 clones; 60% to 80% were observed only once. The top ten hold around 2% of the sample.

The sample is drawn from a study of shared clonotypes between healthy human individuals (dated by TCRdb to the early 2020s). For the wider study: A couple of women and a few men aged 18 to 49 years were included in the cohort. For each donor, CD4 naive and CD4 memory were each run on three plates, CD8 naive on two plates, and CD8 memory on one plate. Each donor's leukapheresis produced roughly between about 0.8 and 8.9 billion PBMCs. Libraries were prepared and TCR repertoires were sequenced by different laboratories using diverse techniques, in order to increase sequencing depth and limit assay-specific biases. Blood TCR repertoires of about 5 healthy adults were deeply sequenced to estimate repertoire size and the extent of clonotype sharing between individuals.

V lost 4 bases and J lost 0 bases; the stretch between them is 7 bases long. The CDR3 starts with the cysteine, ends with the phenylalanine, and has 13 residues. Only the CDR3 portion is preserved as DNA: 39 bases, with reading frame beginning at the first base. In the germline V gene (reference sequence), CDR1 corresponds to GTSNPN and CDR2 to SVGIG. The donors were healthy, HIV-negative adults who had no recently reported acute infections or vaccinations. Only Caucasian adults living in Nashville, Tennessee, USA were represented among the donors. CD4+ T cells were enriched by magnetic negative selection, after which naive cells were positively selected on CD45RA and the negative fraction was taken as the memory subset. After blood collection by leukapheresis, PBMCs were isolated using Ficoll-Histopaque density gradient centrifugation and then cryopreserved in the vapor phase of liquid nitrogen. Analytical flow cytometry was used to check the purity and quantity of every magnetically sorted T cell population. Each sorted fraction had its genomic DNA isolated and then quantified by UV absorbance on a Nanodrop 2000c.

Findings and caveats that apply to the study as a whole: Incomplete sequencing was indicated by rarefaction of sorted-subset datasets, despite the large sequencing depth. Naive subsets generally had larger estimated clonotype richness than memory subsets. When four donors were compared, the shared fraction of clonotypes was about 5% for naive CD4, 3.5% for naive CD8, more than 2% for memory CD4, and roughly 0.43% for memory CD8. Sampling was restricted to blood, and TCR repertoires in tissue are likely to differ from TCR repertoires in blood. Because the study included only a small number of donors, the genetic and exposure-history diversity represented was limited. Based on pairwise subsampling, the degree of clonotype sharing among donors was expected to be affected by sequencing depth. Higher generation probabilities were observed for clonotypes shared by all four sorted-subset donors than for non-shared clonotypes.

The receptor's source is a woman under 40 in good health. The sequenced sample consisted of memory CD4+ T cells sorted from blood. This specimen's cell subset or site label, interpreted: CD45RA-negative fraction. The chain uses TRBV30 and TRBJ1-3; possibly the D gene is TRBD1, per 6 matching bases. The DNA sequence is TGTGCCTGGACAGGGGACTCTGGAAACACCATATATTTT. Its coded protein is CAWTGDSGNTIYF. The variable domain in full, with residues beyond the CDR3 obtained from the reference TRBV30 and TRBJ1-3 genes, is SQTIHQWPATLVQPVGSPLSLECTVEGTSNPNLYWYRQAAGRGLQLLFYSVGIGQISSEVPQNLSASRPQDRQFILSSKKLLLSDSGFYLCAWTGDSGNTIYFGEGSWLTVV.